This entry is about one T cell receptor beta chain. Its specific antigen is unknown. Per-nucleotide qualities are absent, and no much larger clonotype sits a single base away. The germline V gene encodes CDR1 PRHDT and CDR2 FYEKMQ (reference sequence). Trimming accounts for 5 bases at V and 4 bases at J, while the number of junction bases matched to no gene is 4. The CDR3 measures 15 amino acids from cysteine to phenylalanine. Solely the CDR3 DNA is kept, with 45 bases framed from the first base. This sample was taken from a study of cytomegalovirus exposure and HLA in healthy donors (dated by TCRdb to the late 2010s). Notes on the research overall: An earlier analysis of some 500 of the donors reported approximately 270 Gb of sequence data and 117 million unique TCR beta sequences from about 179 million T cells. Roughly 320 gigabases of sequencing data and roughly 80 million unique TCR sequences made up an early release that covered around 640 HLA-typed donors. Of the 300 to 500 genotyped donors, roughly 76% were placed in the genetic ancestry cluster associated with self-reported Caucasian donors. The study aimed to test whether signatures of past pathogen exposure could be identified by cataloging public T cell receptors. The study used immunosequencing to profile the T cell repertoires of more than 650 subjects and linked those repertoires to cytomegalovirus serostatus. In addition to the first cohort of roughly 700 subjects, a separate validation cohort of approximately 130 different subjects was used. To predict cytomegalovirus infection status, the study combined high-throughput TCR immunosequencing, statistical association of individual TCRs with disease status, and machine learning. To study patterns of TCR occurrence, a later analysis re-analyzed previously published TCR beta repertoires from more than 550 donors and added high-resolution HLA genotyping. In the later analysis, no new phenotypic data were used to find candidate immune exposures; instead, reliance was placed on TCR beta sequences and their occurrence across donors. In an earlier analysis of 587 of the donors, high-throughput TCR beta sequencing was used to judge whether each TCR beta V gene segment behaved as functional or pseudogenic. Donor age, sex, ethnicity and CMV serostatus were collected together with the repertoire data. A later genetic analysis took genome-wide SNP genotypes for about 65% of the roughly 670 donors and used that subset as a discovery cohort. Every repertoire in the discovery cohort had been generated on one and the same sequencing platform. HLA typing included class I and class II loci at four-digit resolution. Typing coverage differed by locus: A, B, C, DRB1 and DQB1 were typed in roughly 620-630 donors, DQA1 in roughly 510, DPA1 in some 610, and DPB1 in just under 480. A few DR-DQ haplotypes were treated as single units for association and clustering because of strong linkage in the cohort. Across about 380 genotyped donors of the cohort, an average of approximately 220,000 unique TCR beta nucleotide sequences per donor were sequenced, and 15% to 20% of those sequences were non-productive.

The cohort consisted of some 670 healthy bone marrow donors. Cohort members were all nominally healthy when sampled, although unrecorded immune exposures were likely present. Of the approximately 620 cohort members, more than 250 had a positive CMV serostatus and 350 to 450 had a negative one, while no CMV serostatus was recorded for the donor. Every donor gave a peripheral blood sample, and the peripheral blood mononuclear cells from that sample were used for TCR beta sequencing. Genomic DNA was extracted from the blood cell samples with the Qiagen DNeasy Blood Extraction Kit. Library preparation used the immunoSEQ multiplex PCR assay. The multiplex PCR relied on a mix of 60 forward primers for TCR Vbeta segments and 13 reverse primers for TCR Jbeta segments. Amplification of the CDR3 region of rearranged TCR beta genes was performed with a multiplex PCR assay on genomic DNA. On the Illumina HiSeq System, the amplified TCR beta libraries were sequenced as 87-base-pair reads. The published analysis was carried out like this. A later analysis counted approximately 74 million unique TCR beta chains across the approximately 700 repertoires, and some 11 million of these chains were shared by at least two donors. Raw reads were error-corrected and collapsed into unique sequences with a nearest-neighbor algorithm that merged closely related sequences to remove PCR and sequencing errors. To assign V, D and J gene segments, CDR3 sequences were aligned to IMGT reference sequences. For a sequence to be retained, a match of at least six nucleotides was required to both a V gene segment and a J gene segment. Rearrangements were called productive when the CDR3 lacked stop codons and stayed in frame with V and J; all others were non-productive. CDR3 was defined by IMGT convention, running from the second conserved V-encoded cysteine to the conserved J-encoded phenylalanine. Sequences without an unambiguous match to a single V gene segment were excluded from the earlier analysis of about 640 of the donors. In an earlier analysis of around 600 of the donors, V segments were called functional above 56.7% productive rearrangements and were called segregating when the between-donor standard deviation exceeded 5%. A statistical classification framework was built for diagnosing cytomegalovirus status from the catalog of TCR beta chain sequences. In a later analysis, TCR nucleotide sequences were compared against IMGT/GENE-DB human TR gene sequences so that V and J genes could be assigned. Using the TCRdist pipeline, a later analysis assigned CDR3 sequences along with most-parsimonious VDJ recombination scenarios. A later analysis defined each TCR beta chain by its CDR3 amino acid sequence plus V-gene family, and excluded reads lacking a unique V-gene family. A later analysis removed 600 or so highly shared, low-generation-probability nucleotide sequences to deal with suspected cross-contamination and a sequencing artifact. A later analysis calculated a clonal expansion index for each public chain from normalized within-repertoire ranks of inferred template counts. In a later analysis, generation probabilities were computed with a VDJ recombination model fitted to out-of-frame rearrangements, and the resulting probabilities were checked against IGoR. In a later analysis, TCR-TCR, TCR-HLA and TCR-CMV co-occurrence was scored with hypergeometric tests, and a repertoire-size bias correction was applied to TCR pairs. False discovery rates were estimated in a later analysis by permuting HLA or CMV assignments 20 times. In a later analysis, co-occurring TCRs were grouped with DBSCAN, and TCRdist sequence similarity was added when clustering was performed within HLA-allele-positive subsets. Co-occurrence clustering excluded repertoires with fewer than 30,000 or more than 120,000 public chains, plus five with anomalous nucleotide sharing. In TCRdb, the immuneACCESS table is reduced to in-frame sequences with V and J assigned. These tables do not hold every clone; where another copy was compared, an unresolved V gene accounts for under half, and the others remain unexplained. That table supplies the V and J calls and clone size; D and trimming were determined from the DNA. The sample table lists around 94,000 clones, 81% of them with a count of one. The top ten constitute 10% of the sample.

What the work shows at the level of the full study, not this receptor alone: In this cohort, only TCR beta chains were sequenced, and detectable features were limited by the absence of alpha or paired-chain data. Immune exposure information for the cohort was limited to CMV serostatus. Presence/absence analyses assumed roughly uniform sequencing depth across donors, an assumption that may not hold. The classifier was reported to diagnose cytomegalovirus status with high specificity and sensitivity in both the original cohort and the validation cohort. Strong co-occurrence of HLA alleles, especially DR and DQ, made assigning TCR associations to individual alleles difficult. A later analysis found that TCR association rates varied across HLA loci, with DRB1 alleles showing the most associated TCRs and HLA-C alleles the fewest. Most TCR sequences were observed very rarely across donors, whereas some public TCRs were present in many individuals. Approximately 16 rarely observed V segments, including chromosome 9 orphons, were excluded from the earlier analysis of about 500 of the donors because counts were too low. Because some donors lacked HLA typing at each locus, the association tests relied only on the typed subset. In a later analysis, HLA-associated TCR beta chains were found to be more clonally expanded and to have lower generation probabilities than equally common non-associated chains. In an earlier analysis of fewer than 750 of the donors, most TCR beta V segments were observed in productive rearrangements about 90% or about 30% of the time, broadly matching IMGT annotations. The study gave a list of more than 150 TCR beta chains associated with cytomegalovirus. A cluster of highly shared sequence variants was judged likely to represent a technical artifact of the sequencing pipeline. In a later genetic analysis, a missense DCLRE1C variant was associated with V-gene and J-gene trimming of TCR beta chains, and the association was replicated in an independent cohort. A further reported finding was that TCR beta sequences accurately predicted the HLA-A and HLA-B alleles for most subjects in the first cohort. According to a later analysis, most CMV-associated TCR beta chains appeared to be HLA-restricted, and the HLA associations seemed to be driven largely by CMV exposure. Specific HLA alleles were associated with more than 15,000 TCR beta sequences at a false discovery rate of 0.05 in a later analysis. The authors suggested that the approach could potentially be extended to other disease states and immunological phenotypes. A later genetic analysis reported fewer N-insertions in productive TCRs among donors in an Asian-associated ancestry cluster than the roughly 690-donor mean. In vitro tests confirmed that a few of the cytomegalovirus-associated TCR beta chains recognize cytomegalovirus antigens. The 87-base-pair reads could not distinguish some IMGT-functional V segments, including TRBV6-2 and TRBV6-3, so those segments were excluded. Linkage disequilibrium might explain the correlated functional status among segregating V segments, but an unknown experimental factor could not be excluded. Several of the top co-occurrence clusters appeared to be linked to parvovirus B19, influenza, CMV and Epstein-Barr virus, according to a later analysis.

The TCR sequence derives from a human donor in good health. Rearrangement joined TRBV13 to TRBJ2-1; 11 nucleotides in the junction match TRBD2. Sample: PBMCs. CDR3 reads: CASSPGTSGYNEQFF. At the DNA level, the sequence is TGTGCCAGCAGCCCGGGGACTAGCGGATACAATGAGCAGTTCTTC.